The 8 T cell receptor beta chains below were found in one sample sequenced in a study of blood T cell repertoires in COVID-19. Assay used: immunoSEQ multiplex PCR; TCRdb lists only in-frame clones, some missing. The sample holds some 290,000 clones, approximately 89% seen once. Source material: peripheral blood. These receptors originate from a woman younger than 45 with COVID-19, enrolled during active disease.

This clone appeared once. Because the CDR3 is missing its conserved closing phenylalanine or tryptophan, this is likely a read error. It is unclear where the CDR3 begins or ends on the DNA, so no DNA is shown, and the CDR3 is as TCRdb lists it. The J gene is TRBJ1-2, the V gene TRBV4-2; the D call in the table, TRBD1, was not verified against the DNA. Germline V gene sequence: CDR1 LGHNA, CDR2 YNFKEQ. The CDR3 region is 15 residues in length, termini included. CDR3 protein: CASSQEALTGTGHSY.

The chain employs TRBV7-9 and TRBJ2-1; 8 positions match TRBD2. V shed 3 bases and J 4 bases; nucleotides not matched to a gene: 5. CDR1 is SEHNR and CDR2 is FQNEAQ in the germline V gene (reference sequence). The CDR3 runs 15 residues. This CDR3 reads CASSFAGGGYNEQFF. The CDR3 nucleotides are TGTGCCAGCAGCTTTGCGGGGGGTGGTTACAATGAGCAGTTCTTC.

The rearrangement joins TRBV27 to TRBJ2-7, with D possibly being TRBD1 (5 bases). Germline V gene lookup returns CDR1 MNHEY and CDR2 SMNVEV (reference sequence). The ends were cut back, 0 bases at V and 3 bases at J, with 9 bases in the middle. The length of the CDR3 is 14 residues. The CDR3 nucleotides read TGTGCCAGCAGTTTATCAGACAGATTCTACGAGCAGTACTTC. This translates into CASSLSDRFYEQYF.

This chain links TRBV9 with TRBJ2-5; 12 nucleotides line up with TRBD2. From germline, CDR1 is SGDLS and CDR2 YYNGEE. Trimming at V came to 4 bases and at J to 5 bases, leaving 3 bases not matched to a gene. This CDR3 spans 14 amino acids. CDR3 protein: CASSRTSGVETQYF. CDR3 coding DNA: TGTGCCAGCAGCCGGACTAGCGGGGTTGAGACCCAGTACTTC.

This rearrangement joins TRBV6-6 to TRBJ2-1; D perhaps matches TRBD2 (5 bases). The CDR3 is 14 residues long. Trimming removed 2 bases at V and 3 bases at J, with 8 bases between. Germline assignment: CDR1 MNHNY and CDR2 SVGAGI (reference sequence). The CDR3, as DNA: TGTGCCAGCAGTTACAGGGAGAACTACAATGAGCAGTTCTTC. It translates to CASSYRENYNEQFF.

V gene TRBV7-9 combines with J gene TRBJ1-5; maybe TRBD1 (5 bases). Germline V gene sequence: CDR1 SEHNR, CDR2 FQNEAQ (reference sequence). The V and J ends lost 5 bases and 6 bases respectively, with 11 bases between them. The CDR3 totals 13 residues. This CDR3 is CASSRDSFQPQHF. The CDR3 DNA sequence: TGTGCCAGCAGCCGTGACAGCTTTCAGCCCCAGCATTTT.

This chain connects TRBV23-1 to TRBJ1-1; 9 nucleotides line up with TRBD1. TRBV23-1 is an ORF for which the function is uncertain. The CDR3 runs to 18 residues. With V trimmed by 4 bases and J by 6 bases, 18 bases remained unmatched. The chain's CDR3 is CASSLNRPPVGQGPEAFF. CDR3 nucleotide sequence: TGCGCCAGCAGTCTCAACCGACCTCCGGTCGGACAGGGGCCTGAAGCTTTCTTT.

The CDR3 coding sequence is TGTGCCACTATTATCCCCGGGGAAACGGTGGGCAGAGAAGAGACCCAGTACTTC. Translating it yields CATIIPGETVGREETQYF. The chain recombines TRBV7-9 with TRBJ2-5, with D maybe TRBD2 (5 bases). In germline, CDR1 is SEHNR, CDR2 FQNEAQ (reference sequence). V was cut by 10 bases and J by 3 bases, with 30 bases left in between. There are 18 residues in the CDR3.